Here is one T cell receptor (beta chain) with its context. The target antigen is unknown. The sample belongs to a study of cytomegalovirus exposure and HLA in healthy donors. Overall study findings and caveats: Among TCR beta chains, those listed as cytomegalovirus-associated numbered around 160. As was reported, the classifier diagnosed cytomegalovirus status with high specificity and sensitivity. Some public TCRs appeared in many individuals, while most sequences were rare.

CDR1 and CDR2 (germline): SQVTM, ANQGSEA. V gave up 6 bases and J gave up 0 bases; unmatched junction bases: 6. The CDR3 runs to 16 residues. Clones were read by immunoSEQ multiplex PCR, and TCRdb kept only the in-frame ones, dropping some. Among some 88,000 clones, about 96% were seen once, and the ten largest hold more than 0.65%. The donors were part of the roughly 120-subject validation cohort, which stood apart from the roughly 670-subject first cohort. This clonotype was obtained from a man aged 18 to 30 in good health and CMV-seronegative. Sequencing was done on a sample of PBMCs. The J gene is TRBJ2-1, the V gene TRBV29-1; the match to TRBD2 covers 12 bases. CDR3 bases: TGCAGCGTCCTGACTAGCGGGAGTAGCTCCTACAATGAGCAGTTCTTC. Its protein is CSVLTSGSSSYNEQFF.